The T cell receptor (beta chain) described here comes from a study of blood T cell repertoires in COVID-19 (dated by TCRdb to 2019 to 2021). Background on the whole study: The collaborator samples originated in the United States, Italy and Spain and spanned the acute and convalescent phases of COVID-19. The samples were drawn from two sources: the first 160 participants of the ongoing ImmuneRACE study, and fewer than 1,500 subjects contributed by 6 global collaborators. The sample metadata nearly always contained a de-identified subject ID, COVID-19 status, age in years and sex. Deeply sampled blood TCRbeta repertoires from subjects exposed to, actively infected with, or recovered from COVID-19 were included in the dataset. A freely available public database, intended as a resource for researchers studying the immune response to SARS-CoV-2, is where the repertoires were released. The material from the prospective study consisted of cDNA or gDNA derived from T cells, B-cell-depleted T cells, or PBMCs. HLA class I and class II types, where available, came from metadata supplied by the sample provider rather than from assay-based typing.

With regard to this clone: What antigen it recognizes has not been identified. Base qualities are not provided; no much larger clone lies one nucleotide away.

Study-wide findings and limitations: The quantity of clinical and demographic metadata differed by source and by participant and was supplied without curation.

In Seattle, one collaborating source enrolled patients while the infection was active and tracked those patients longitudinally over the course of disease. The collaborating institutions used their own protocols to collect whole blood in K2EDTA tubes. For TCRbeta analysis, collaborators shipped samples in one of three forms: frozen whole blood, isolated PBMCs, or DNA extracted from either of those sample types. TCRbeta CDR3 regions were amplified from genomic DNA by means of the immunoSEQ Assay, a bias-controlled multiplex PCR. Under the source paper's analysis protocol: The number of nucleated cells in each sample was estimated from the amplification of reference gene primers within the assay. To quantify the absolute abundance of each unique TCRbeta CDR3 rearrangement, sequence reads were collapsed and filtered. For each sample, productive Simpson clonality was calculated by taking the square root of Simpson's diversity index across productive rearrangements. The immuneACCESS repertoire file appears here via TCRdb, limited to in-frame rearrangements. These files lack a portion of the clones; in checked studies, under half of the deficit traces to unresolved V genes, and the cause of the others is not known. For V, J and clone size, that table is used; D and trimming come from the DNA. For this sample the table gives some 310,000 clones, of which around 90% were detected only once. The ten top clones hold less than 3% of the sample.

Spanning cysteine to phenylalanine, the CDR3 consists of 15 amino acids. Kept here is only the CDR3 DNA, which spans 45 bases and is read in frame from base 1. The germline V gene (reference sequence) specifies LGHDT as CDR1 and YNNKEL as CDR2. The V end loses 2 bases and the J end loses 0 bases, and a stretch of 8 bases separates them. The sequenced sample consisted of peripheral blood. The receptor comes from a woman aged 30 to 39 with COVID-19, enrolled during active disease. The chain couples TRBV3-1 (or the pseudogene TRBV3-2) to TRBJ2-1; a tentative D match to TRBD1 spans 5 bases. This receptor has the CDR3 CASSQQGFSYNEQFF. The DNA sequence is TGTGCCAGCAGCCAACAGGGCTTCTCCTACAATGAGCAGTTCTTC.